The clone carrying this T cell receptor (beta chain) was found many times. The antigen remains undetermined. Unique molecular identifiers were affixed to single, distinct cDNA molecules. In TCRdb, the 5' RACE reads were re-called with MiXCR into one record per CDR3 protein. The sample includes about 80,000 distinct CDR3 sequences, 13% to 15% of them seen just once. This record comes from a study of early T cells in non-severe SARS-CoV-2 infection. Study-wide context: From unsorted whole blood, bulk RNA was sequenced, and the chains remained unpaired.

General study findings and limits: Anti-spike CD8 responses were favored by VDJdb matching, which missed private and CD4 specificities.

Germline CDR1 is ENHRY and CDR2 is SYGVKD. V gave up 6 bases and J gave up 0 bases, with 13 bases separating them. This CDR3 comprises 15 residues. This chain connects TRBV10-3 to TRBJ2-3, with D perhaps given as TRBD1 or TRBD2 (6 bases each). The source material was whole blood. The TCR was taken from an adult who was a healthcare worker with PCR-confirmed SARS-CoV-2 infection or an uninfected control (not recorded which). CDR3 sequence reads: CAIRRGASSTDTQYF. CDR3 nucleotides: TGTGCCATCAGGAGGGGGGCCTCTAGCACAGATACGCAGTATTTT.